This section outlines one TCR beta chain sequence together with its context. Antigen unknown. This entry belongs to a study of cytomegalovirus exposure and HLA in healthy donors. Trimming cost V 0 bases and J 9 bases, with 12 bases left between them. CDR3 length equals 15 residues. CDR1 is SGHVS, CDR2 FNYEAQ, per germline. The study, taken as a whole, reports: Relative to the roughly 690-donor mean, N-insertions were reportedly fewer in an Asian-associated ancestry cluster in a later analysis.

In the PCR, 60 Vbeta and 13 Jbeta primers were used. This table comes from immunoSEQ multiplex PCR, and its TCRdb copy is limited to in-frame clones, with some not included. Counted here are some 98,000 clones, about 81% occurring once; the ten biggest clones make up about 1.5%. The source is a man aged 40-49 years in good health and CMV-seronegative. Material for sequencing was PBMCs. V is TRBV7-6 and J is TRBJ1-6, with D tentatively TRBD1 (6 bases). The CDR3 DNA sequence: TGTGCCAGCAGCTTAGCCACAGACAGGTTTTCACCCCTCCACTTT. This translates into CASSLATDRFSPLHF.